These 9 T cell receptor beta chains were all obtained from the same sample, sequenced in a study of brain T cells in children with intractable seizures. Measured with immunoSEQ multiplex PCR; TCRdb has only the in-frame clones, and not every one. The sample records 70,000 to 90,000 clones, just over 90% being singletons. The sequenced sample was peripheral blood, obtained at surgery. The receptors stem from a boy in the first two years of life with tuberous sclerosis and intractable seizures.

J is TRBJ2-2 and V is TRBV5-1; the match to TRBD1 covers 8 bases. Germline loops: CDR1 SGHRS, CDR2 YFSETQ. The trim removed 1 base at V and 7 bases at J, leaving 12 bases unmatched. This CDR3 region has 17 residues. The CDR3 reads CASSLSPPDRVNGELFF. In DNA form, the CDR3 reads TGCGCCAGCAGCTTGTCCCCGCCGGACAGGGTTAACGGGGAGCTGTTTTTT.

This sequence joins TRBV30 and TRBJ2-7; D remains unclear. V lost 1 base and J 3 bases, leaving 7 bases between the germline ends. CDR1 GTSNPN and CDR2 SVGIG come from the germline V gene (reference sequence). The CDR3 runs to 12 residues. Here the CDR3 reads CAWSGAGYEQYF. The CDR3 DNA is TGTGCCTGGAGTGGGGCAGGCTACGAGCAGTACTTC.

The chain carries TRBV7-3 and TRBJ2-1; 12 bases align to TRBD2. The germline CDR1 and CDR2 sequences are SGHTA and FQGTGA. The CDR3 consists of 16 residues. The V gene end was trimmed by 5 bases and the J gene end by 8 bases; junction bases not matched to a gene: 10. CDR3 nucleotide sequence: TGTGCCAGCAGCCCACAGGGTCTAGCGGGGGGGCATGAGCAGTTCTTC. This codes for CASSPQGLAGGHEQFF.

The chain joins TRBV27 to TRBJ1-2; D is perhaps TRBD1 (5 bases). With 0 bases removed from V and 6 bases from J, the gap between germline ends came to 8 bases. The germline CDR1 and CDR2 sequences are MNHEY and SMNVEV (reference sequence). The CDR3 length is 13 residues. DNA for the CDR3: TGTGCCAGCAGTTTATCAAGAGGGGATGGCTACACCTTC. Its translation is CASSLSRGDGYTF.

The chain has TRBV5-5 and TRBJ2-7; possibly TRBD1 for D (5 bases). The CDR3 is 14 residues long. Germline CDR1 and CDR2: SGHKS and YYEKEE (reference sequence). The ends were cut back, 4 bases at V and 7 bases at J, with 18 bases in the middle. The CDR3 sequence: CASSVGYRTKEQYF. The CDR3 DNA reads TGTGCCAGCAGCGTCGGTTACAGGACGAAGGAGCAGTACTTC.

The rearrangement joins TRBV10-3 to TRBJ2-3; 7 bases are a match to TRBD2. CDR3 length equals 14 residues. CDR1 ENHRY and CDR2 SYGVKD come from the germline V gene. V was pared by 3 bases and J by 2 bases, with 2 bases of the junction left unmatched. CDR3 nucleotides: TGTGCCATCAGTGATAGCGGGCTCACAGATACGCAGTATTTT. Residues: CAISDSGLTDTQYF.

This clone was observed a handful of times. J is TRBJ2-6 and V is TRBV6-6, with D unclear. Per the germline V gene, CDR1 is MNHNY and CDR2 is SVGAGI (reference sequence). The CDR3 spans 12 residues. Between the trimmed V and J ends, which lost 11 bases and 3 bases, there was a span of 8 bases. CDR3 sequence (DNA): TGTGCCCTACTGGTTGGGGCCAACGTCCTGACTTTC. Translating gives CALLVGANVLTF.

This clone showed up just once. The DNA for the CDR3 is TGTGCCAGCAGACCGGGACTAGCGGGTAACAATGAGCAGTTCTTC. Amino acid sequence: CASRPGLAGNNEQFF. V is TRBV11-2 and J is TRBJ2-1; TRBD2 agrees at 12 bases. Germline V lookup: CDR1 SGHAT, CDR2 FQNNGV. This CDR3 spans 15 amino acids. Trimming removed 6 bases from V and 5 bases from J; junction bases left unmatched: 5.

The chain is built from TRBV19 and TRBJ2-7; possible D gene TRBD2, 6 bases. The V and J ends lost 3 bases and 2 bases respectively, with 14 bases between them. The CDR3 consists of 15 residues. Germline-derived CDR1 and CDR2 are LNHDA and SQIVND (reference sequence). CDR3: CASSISAGQAYEQYF. Written as DNA, the CDR3 is TGTGCCAGTAGTATCTCTGCGGGGCAGGCCTACGAGCAGTACTTC.